The rows below give T cell receptor beta chains drawn from one sample of a study of T-cell memory formation after mild COVID-19. TCRdb itself ran the 5' RACE reads through MiXCR, one entry per CDR3 protein. The table shows 100,000 to 150,000 distinct CDR3 sequences, with roughly 15% occurring only once. The sample consisted of PBMCs or a T cell subset sorted from them (not recorded which). These receptors all come from an adult woman who had mild COVID-19 (a few samples of this study predate the infection). Cell type and time point are not known. CDR3s include the opening cysteine and the closing phenylalanine or tryptophan. D genes are given only for firm matches. Rows give clone size only sometimes, using once, few, many, or a class for an expanded clone.

D gene | clone size | J gene | V gene | CDR3 protein | CDR3 DNA
TRBD2 | NA | TRBJ2-7 | TRBV7-2 | CASSLGSRGGSSYEQYF | TGTGCCAGCAGCTTAGGCTCGCGGGGCGGGAGTTCGTACGAGCAGTACTTC
TRBD2 | few | TRBJ2-1 | TRBV20-1 | CSGSGTSGNEQFF | TGCAGTGGAAGCGGGACTAGCGGCAATGAGCAGTTCTTC
NA | few | TRBJ2-1 | TRBV20-1 | CSARGSQGEQFF | TGCAGTGCTAGGGGTAGTCAGGGTGAGCAGTTCTTC
NA | NA | TRBJ1-1 | TRBV30 | CAWSVKGTRRWAEAFF | TGTGCCTGGAGTGTAAAGGGTACCCGACGGTGGGCTGAAGCTTTCTTT
NA | few | TRBJ2-3 | TRBV7-9 | CASSLGGDRTDTQYF | TGTGCCAGCAGCTTAGGAGGGGACCGGACAGATACGCAGTATTTT
TRBD1 | many | TRBJ2-5 | TRBV7-8 | CASSLETGGGETQYF | TGTGCCAGCAGCTTAGAAACAGGGGGCGGCGAGACCCAGTACTTC
NA | NA | TRBJ1-5 | TRBV18 | CASSDYQGSNQPQHF | TGTGCCAGCTCAGACTATCAGGGAAGCAATCAGCCCCAGCATTTT
TRBD2 | NA | TRBJ2-1 | TRBV7-9 | CASSSGLADLYNEQFF | TGTGCCAGCAGCTCGGGACTAGCGGATCTCTACAATGAGCAGTTCTTC
NA | many | TRBJ1-5 | TRBV7-9 | CASSRGGGLEPQHF | TGTGCCAGCAGCCGAGGGGGGGGATTGGAGCCCCAGCATTTT
TRBD1 | few | TRBJ1-6 | TRBV7-9 | CASSPGDRALRNSPLHF | TGTGCCAGCAGCCCGGGGGACAGGGCATTAAGGAATTCACCCCTCCACTTT
TRBD1 | NA | TRBJ1-1 | TRBV24-1 | CATSLTGAGDTEAFF | TGTGCCACCAGCTTGACAGGGGCAGGGGACACTGAAGCTTTCTTT
NA | NA | TRBJ1-1 | TRBV3-1 | CASSPRRTAAQEAFF | TGTGCCAGCAGCCCGCGGAGGACAGCCGCGCAAGAAGCTTTCTTT
NA | few | TRBJ2-1 | TRBV7-9 | CASSTPRLDFPGLNEQFF | TGTGCCAGCAGCACCCCCCGCCTGGACTTCCCAGGACTCAATGAGCAGTTCTTC
TRBD1 | few | TRBJ2-7 | TRBV14 | CASSQVWTGVGEQYF | TGTGCCAGCAGCCAAGTCTGGACAGGGGTAGGCGAGCAGTACTTC